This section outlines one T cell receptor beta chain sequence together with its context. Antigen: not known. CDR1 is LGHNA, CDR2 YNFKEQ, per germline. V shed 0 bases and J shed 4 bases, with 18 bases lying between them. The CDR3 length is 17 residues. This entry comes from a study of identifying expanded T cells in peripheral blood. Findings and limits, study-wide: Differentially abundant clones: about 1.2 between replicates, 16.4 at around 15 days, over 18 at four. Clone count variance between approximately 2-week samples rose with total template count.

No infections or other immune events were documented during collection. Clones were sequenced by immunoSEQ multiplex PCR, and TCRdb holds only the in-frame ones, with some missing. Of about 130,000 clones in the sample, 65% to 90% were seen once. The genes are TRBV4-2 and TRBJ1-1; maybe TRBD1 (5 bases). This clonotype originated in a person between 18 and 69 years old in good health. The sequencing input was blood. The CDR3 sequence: CASSQEGWGVSGTEAFF. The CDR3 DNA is TGTGCCAGCAGCCAAGAAGGGTGGGGGGTATCGGGCACTGAAGCTTTCTTT.